This entry lists 29 T cell receptor beta chains sequenced from one sample in a study of T cell repertoires in cytomegalovirus infection (dated by TCRdb to the late 2010s). Read against the paper, the sample's treatment or condition label means: in vitro stimulation with specific CMV peptide epitopes to enrich CMV-specific T cells. Sequencing was performed on an Illumina HiSeq 1500. TCRdb ran its own pipeline on the public reads, namely fastp trimming at Q25 and MiXCR clone calling, and kept in-frame beta chains. Every entry covers one CDR3 protein and lists the most common genes and DNA from its rows. For this sample the table gives hundreds of thousands of distinct CDR3 sequences, of which 33% were detected only once. The ten biggest clones cover about a sixth of the sample. These receptors are not linked to any known antigen. Sequencing was performed on cultured PBMCs, taken from culture after CMV antigen stimulation. The receptors here all came from a human donor in good health (CMV status not recorded). Some clones in this sample may be carry-over from other donors' samples.

For this clonotype: With a much larger clone just one base away, this may be a read error. This sequence joins TRBV7-9 and TRBJ1-1, with D perhaps matching TRBD1 (6 bases). V was trimmed by 7 bases and J by 1 base, leaving 10 bases between them. This CDR3 is built from 13 residues. CDR1 is SEHNR, CDR2 FQNEAQ, per germline (reference sequence). The CDR3 DNA reads TGTGCCAGCACCCCGGACAGGAACACTGAAGCTTTCTTT. Translating it yields CASTPDRNTEAFF.

The rearrangement joins TRBV6-2 or TRBV6-3 to TRBJ2-2; maybe TRBD1 (5 bases). This CDR3 contains 13 residues. Germline V gene lookup returns CDR1 MNHEY and CDR2 SVGEGT. Trimming shortened V by 6 bases and J by 6 bases, and 11 bases separated the two germline ends. The CDR3 DNA reads TGTGCCAGCAGAGCTGGGGCAGCCGGGGAGCTGTTTTTT. Amino acids: CASRAGAAGELFF.

This clonotype has a count of ten or more. The V call is TRBV7-8, the J call TRBJ2-1; tentatively, D is TRBD1 or TRBD2 (5 bases each). Trimming took off 5 bases at V and 5 bases at J, with 13 bases between the two ends. The CDR3 consists of 14 residues. Looked up from germline, CDR1 is SGHVS and CDR2 is FQNEAQ. The CDR3 DNA is TGTGCCAGCAGCGCTAGGGACGTGGACAATGAGCAGTTCTTC. As protein: CASSARDVDNEQFF. Full variable domain (remainder filled in from reference TRBV7-8 and TRBJ2-1): GAGVSQSPRYKVAKRGQDVALRCDPISGHVSLFWYQQALGQGPEFLTYFQNEAQLDKSGLPSDRFFAERPEGSVSTLKIQRTQQEDSAVYLCASSARDVDNEQFFGPGTRLTVL.

This chain connects TRBV7-4 to TRBJ2-7; D gene unclear. CDR3 size: 13 residues. The germline gives CDR1 SGHVT, CDR2 SQSDAQ. V was shortened by 6 bases and J by 4 bases, with 13 bases between the two germline ends. The CDR3 nucleotides read TGTGCCAGCAGTCCCGCTAGTGTGTACGAGCAGTACGTC. Amino acids: CASSPASVYEQYV.

The chain uses TRBV28 and TRBJ1-2; 9 bases agree with TRBD1. Germline assignment: CDR1 MDHEN and CDR2 SYDVKM. J gave up 6 bases and V 4 bases, and 9 bases lay outside the gene matches. CDR3 length equals 15 residues. CDR3 region: CASSSNRGRAHGYTF. The DNA of the CDR3 is TGTGCCAGCAGTTCAAACAGGGGGCGCGCTCATGGCTACACCTTC.

V and J are TRBV13 and TRBJ2-7; D is unclear. This CDR3 contains 12 residues. V lost 8 bases to trimming and J lost 2 bases, with 10 bases between them. Germline loops: CDR1 PRHDT, CDR2 FYEKMQ (reference sequence). The CDR3 sequence is CASGSGPYEQYV. CDR3 sequence (DNA): TGTGCCAGCGGCTCCGGGCCCTACGAGCAGTACGTC.

The J gene is TRBJ1-4, the V gene TRBV28, with 9 bases lining up with TRBD1. Trimming at V came to 6 bases and at J to 8 bases, leaving 7 bases not matched to a gene. Per the germline V gene, CDR1 is MDHEN and CDR2 is SYDVKM. CDR3 length equals 14 residues. CDR3: CASSRGQGHEKLFF. DNA for the CDR3: TGTGCCAGCAGCCGCGGACAGGGGCACGAAAAACTGTTTTTT.

The genes are TRBV12-3 or TRBV12-4 and TRBJ2-4; D is possibly TRBD2 (6 bases). V lost 1 base and J lost 0, with 28 bases in between. This CDR3 spans 22 amino acids. CDR3 nucleotide sequence: TGTGCCAGCAGTTTAGTTAGCGGATGGGTACTTGGCAGCCAAGCAGCCAAAAACATTCAGTACTTC. Residues: CASSLVSGWVLGSQAAKNIQYF.

V usage is TRBV6-5 and J usage is TRBJ2-2; D may be TRBD2 (5 bases). This CDR3 is 12 amino acids long. The germline V gene encodes CDR1 MNHEY and CDR2 SVGAGI. V lost 7 bases to trimming and J lost 5 bases, with 8 bases between them. This chain's CDR3 is CASIERTGELFF. CDR3 DNA: TGTGCCAGCATAGAGCGGACCGGGGAGCTGTTTTTT.

This clonotype was seen more than once but under ten times. The rearrangement joins TRBV4-2 to TRBJ2-7; 11 bases line up with TRBD1. J was trimmed by 5 bases and V by 4 bases; bases with no gene match: 10. The CDR3 length is 16 residues. CDR1 and CDR2 (germline): LGHNA, YNFKEQ. CDR3 sequence (DNA): TGTGCCAGCAGCCCCCAAGCAGGACAGGGGGCTCACGAGCAGTACTTC. This translates into CASSPQAGQGAHEQYF.

The chain combines TRBV7-2 with TRBJ2-7, with 13 bases identical to TRBD2. Germline V gene sequence: CDR1 SGHTA, CDR2 FQGNSA. V shed 4 bases and J 5 bases; nucleotides not matched to a gene: 14. The CDR3 is made up of 18 amino acids. CDR3 region: CASSSQYRLAGGGDEQYF. CDR3 coding DNA: TGTGCCAGCAGCTCCCAGTACCGACTAGCGGGAGGAGGCGACGAGCAGTACTTC.

The chain links TRBV29-1 to TRBJ2-7; 8 bases are shared with TRBD1. V trimming: 0 bases; J trimming: 3 bases; junction bases outside the gene matches: 4. The CDR3 covers 14 residues. The germline V gene has CDR1 SQVTM and CDR2 ANQGSEA. CDR3 loop: CSVEDQDRGYEQYF. Here the CDR3 DNA reads TGCAGCGTTGAAGATCAAGACAGGGGCTACGAGCAGTACTTC.

This clonotype occurred a few times. This rearrangement joins TRBV11-2 to TRBJ2-1; the match to TRBD2 covers 14 bases. There are 18 residues in the CDR3. Germline V gives CDR1 SGHAT, CDR2 FQNNGV. V shed 5 bases, J shed 8 bases, and the junction held 14 bases outside the gene matches. This CDR3 is CASSPILETSGRAHEQFF. The CDR3 nucleotides read TGTGCCAGCAGCCCAATCCTCGAGACTAGCGGGAGGGCCCATGAGCAGTTCTTC.

The table lists this clonotype with a few counts. The chain carries TRBV18 and TRBJ1-2; D remains ambiguous. Germline V gene lookup returns CDR1 KGHSH and CDR2 LQKENI. The CDR3 totals 14 residues. V gave up 1 base and J gave up 3 bases, with 9 bases separating them. CDR3 bases: TGTGCCAGCTCACCACTCGGGGAATACTATGGCTACACCTTC. It codes for CASSPLGEYYGYTF.

Only a few counts were recorded for this clonotype. The rearrangement uses TRBV3-1 and TRBJ2-2, with 12 bases identical to TRBD2. CDR3 length: 16 residues. Germline V CDR1 and CDR2: LGHDT, YNNKEL (reference sequence). V shed 6 bases and J 3 bases; nucleotides not matched to a gene: 5. The CDR3, as DNA: TGTGCCAGCAGGCAGACTAGCGGGAGAGACACCGGGGAGCTGTTTTTT. The encoded protein is CASRQTSGRDTGELFF.

The chain recombines TRBV20-1 with TRBJ2-2, with D perhaps matching TRBD2 (6 bases). Trimming pared 3 bases from V and 5 bases from J, leaving 16 bases between. This CDR3 is 15 amino acids long. Germline V gene lookup returns CDR1 DFQATT and CDR2 SNEGSKA (reference sequence). CDR3 sequence reads: CSASRMAGGTGELFF. For the CDR3, the DNA is TGCAGTGCTAGTAGGATGGCTGGGGGGACCGGGGAGCTGTTTTTT.

This clonotype appeared once. This chain uses TRBV24-1 with TRBJ1-2; D is unresolved. The V gene's germline CDR1 is KGHDR and CDR2 SFDVKD. The CDR3 extends over 14 amino acids. Trimming shortened V by 5 bases and J by 0 bases, and 9 bases separated the two germline ends. For the CDR3, the DNA is TGTGCCACCAGTGCTGACGAAACTAACTATGGCTACACCTTC. It specifies CATSADETNYGYTF.

The chain carries TRBV11-2 and TRBJ2-2, with D tentatively TRBD1 (5 bases). There are 15 residues in the CDR3. V lost 5 bases, J lost 7 bases, and 17 bases lay in between. Germline V gives CDR1 SGHAT, CDR2 FQNNGV. The CDR3 nucleotides are TGTGCCAGCAGCACAAGCCCAGAAGGGGTCGGGGAGCTGTTTTTT. Amino acid sequence: CASSTSPEGVGELFF.

This clonotype was seen at least ten times. The genes are TRBV7-8 and TRBJ2-1, with 9 bases matching TRBD1. The length of the CDR3 is 15 residues. The germline V gene encodes CDR1 SGHVS and CDR2 FQNEAQ. V was clipped by 3 bases and J by 4 bases; unmatched bases: 4. This CDR3 is CASSFSGTGYNEQFF. DNA for the CDR3: TGTGCCAGCAGCTTTTCCGGGACAGGGTACAATGAGCAGTTCTTC.

This rearrangement joins TRBV6-2 or TRBV6-3 to TRBJ1-2; D call uncertain. The CDR3 is 15 residues long. CDR1 is MNHEY, CDR2 SVGEGT, per germline. V lost 7 bases and J 6 bases, leaving 21 bases between the germline ends. In DNA, the CDR3 is TGTGCCAGCACCCACCCTGGCGTATCGCCGAATGGCTACACCTTC. This translates into CASTHPGVSPNGYTF.

The table lists this clonotype with many counts. The chain recombines TRBV7-2 with TRBJ1-2; D remains ambiguous. This CDR3 region has 12 residues. V was cut by 2 bases and J by 6 bases, with 7 bases left in between. Germline assignment: CDR1 SGHTA and CDR2 FQGNSA. CDR3 protein: CASSLSRDGYTF. The CDR3 nucleotides are TGTGCCAGCAGCTTAAGCCGAGATGGCTACACCTTC.

The chain joins TRBV30 to TRBJ1-5; D is unclear. The ends were cut back, 1 base at V and 2 bases at J, with 12 bases in the middle. There are 15 residues in the CDR3. CDR1 GTSNPN and CDR2 SVGIG come from the germline V gene (reference sequence). The CDR3 nucleotides read TGTGCCTGGAGTGGATGGTGGGGTGGCAATCAGCCCCAGCATTTT. Translation: CAWSGWWGGNQPQHF. Supplemented by reference TRBV30 and TRBJ1-5, the full variable domain reads SQTIHQWPATLVQPVGSPLSLECTVEGTSNPNLYWYRQAAGRGLQLLFYSVGIGQISSEVPQNLSASRPQDRQFILSSKKLLLSDSGFYLCAWSGWWGGNQPQHFGDGTRLSIL.

The chain is built from TRBV4-1 and TRBJ1-1, with D tentatively TRBD1 (6 bases). V lost 4 bases and J 10 bases, leaving 13 bases between the germline ends. This CDR3 has 12 residues. CDR1 is MGHRA, CDR2 YSYEKL, per germline. CDR3 protein: CASSPPQGPAFF. CDR3 nucleotides: TGCGCCAGCAGCCCACCACAGGGTCCAGCTTTCTTT.

This sequence joins TRBV6-5 and TRBJ1-6, with D uncertain. The CDR3 extends over 13 amino acids. Germline-derived CDR1 and CDR2 are MNHEY and SVGAGI. Deletions cut 2 bases from V and 10 bases from J, with 9 bases between. The CDR3 sequence is CASSYGQASPLHF. CDR3 sequence (DNA): TGTGCCAGCAGTTACGGGCAGGCCTCACCCCTCCACTTT.

J is TRBJ2-7 and V is TRBV6-2 or TRBV6-3, with D perhaps TRBD2 (6 bases). V was pared by 0 bases and J by 2 bases, with 20 bases between. CDR1 is MNHEY and CDR2 is SVGEGT in the germline V gene. This CDR3 spans 18 amino acids. DNA for the CDR3: TGTGCCAGCAGTTACTCGCGGCTAAGTGACGGGACTCCCTACGAGCAGTACGTC. It codes for CASSYSRLSDGTPYEQYV.

In its sample, this clonotype was seen a few times. This chain connects TRBV28 to TRBJ2-7; 13 bases are a match to TRBD2. Trimming cost V 6 bases and J 0 bases; bases outside gene matches: 8. CDR3 length: 17 residues. The germline V gene encodes CDR1 MDHEN and CDR2 SYDVKM. Here the CDR3 reads CASRMGLAGISSYEQYF. The DNA of the CDR3 is TGTGCCAGCAGAATGGGACTAGCGGGGATTAGCTCCTACGAGCAGTACTTC.

The chain employs TRBV19 and TRBJ2-5; TRBD1 matches 10 bases. CDR3 length equals 13 residues. Germline V gives CDR1 LNHDA, CDR2 SQIVND (reference sequence). After removal of 8 bases from V and 3 bases from J, the junction contained 3 bases not matched to a gene. DNA of the CDR3: TGTGCCAGTGGCGGGACAGGGGAAGAGACCCAGTACTTC. This gives the protein CASGGTGEETQYF.

The rearrangement joins TRBV6-5 to TRBJ2-6; D ambiguous. Trimming stripped 0 bases from V and 10 bases from J, with 10 bases between. Germline assignment: CDR1 MNHEY and CDR2 SVGAGI. This CDR3 contains 14 residues. The CDR3 bases are TGTGCCAGCAGTTACTCCCGAACGGTAAACGTCCTGACTTTC. As protein: CASSYSRTVNVLTF.

CDR3 protein: CAWSVNAVNNEQFF. CDR3 DNA: TGTGCCTGGAGTGTAAATGCGGTGAACAATGAGCAGTTCTTC. V gene TRBV30 combines with J gene TRBJ2-1; D remains unclear. CDR3 size: 14 residues. In germline, CDR1 is GTSNPN, CDR2 SVGIG (reference sequence). The germline V and J ends were trimmed by 0 bases and 5 bases, with 11 bases remaining between them.